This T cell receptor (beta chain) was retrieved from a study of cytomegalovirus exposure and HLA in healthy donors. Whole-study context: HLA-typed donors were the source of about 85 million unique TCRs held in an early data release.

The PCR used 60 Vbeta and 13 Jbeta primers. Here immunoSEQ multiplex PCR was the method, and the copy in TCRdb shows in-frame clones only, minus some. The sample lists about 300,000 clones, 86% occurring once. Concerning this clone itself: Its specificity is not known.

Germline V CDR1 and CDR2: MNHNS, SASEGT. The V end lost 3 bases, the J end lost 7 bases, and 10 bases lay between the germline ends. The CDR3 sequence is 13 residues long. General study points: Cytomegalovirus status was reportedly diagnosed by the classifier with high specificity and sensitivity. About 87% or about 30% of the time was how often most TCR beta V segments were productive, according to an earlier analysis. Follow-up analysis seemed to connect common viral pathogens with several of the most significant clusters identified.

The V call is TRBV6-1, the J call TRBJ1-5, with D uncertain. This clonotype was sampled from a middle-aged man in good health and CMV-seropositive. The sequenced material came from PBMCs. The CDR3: CASSERLDQPQHF. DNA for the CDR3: TGTGCCAGCAGTGAGAGGTTAGACCAGCCCCAGCATTTT.